This T cell receptor (beta chain) was recovered during a study of OX40 agonist ivuxolimab in advanced cancers. TCRdb keeps only in-frame clones here, not all; method: immunoSEQ multiplex PCR. The table shows 45,000 to 70,000 clones, with around nine tenths occurring only once. Trimming stripped 3 bases from V and 2 bases from J, with 7 bases between. The CDR3 loop spans 13 amino acids. Germline V gene lookup returns CDR1 MNHEY and CDR2 SVGAGI. The chain joins TRBV6-5 to TRBJ2-5, with D perhaps matching TRBD2 (6 bases). The sample consisted of CD4+ or CD8+ T cells sorted from blood, taken in a trial of the OX40 agonist ivuxolimab. This sequence was found in an adult with an advanced solid tumor such as melanoma, head and neck, liver or kidney cancer. CDR3 coding DNA: TGTGCCAGCAGTTATGGGGGGCAAGAGACCCAGTACTTC. Translation gives CASSYGGQETQYF.